Listed here are 27 T cell receptor beta chains from one sample, sequenced in a study of cytomegalovirus exposure and HLA in healthy donors. 13 Jbeta primers and 60 Vbeta primers were used for the PCR. TCRdb keeps only in-frame clones here, not all; method: immunoSEQ multiplex PCR. Among 150,000 or so clones listed, roughly 80% were seen once. Input material: PBMCs. The receptors were sampled from a woman in her fifties or sixties in good health and CMV-seropositive.

This chain connects TRBV4-2 to TRBJ1-2, with D maybe TRBD1 (5 bases). The V and J ends lost 0 bases and 2 bases respectively, with 10 bases between them. The germline gives CDR1 LGHNA, CDR2 YNFKEQ. There are 15 residues in the CDR3. The CDR3 DNA reads TGTGCCAGCAGCCAAGATTCATCAGGGAACTATGGCTACACCTTC. Its translation is CASSQDSSGNYGYTF.

In regard to this clone: The junction departs from germline at one end; a sequencing error may be responsible. J is TRBJ2-1 and V is TRBV25-1; a weak D match, TRBD2 (5 bases). Germline CDR1 MGHDK, CDR2 SYGVNS. The CDR3 is made up of 14 amino acids. CDR3 nucleotide sequence: TGTGCCAACAGTGAGAGGGCAGGTCAAAGTGAGCAGTTCTTC. This encodes CANSERAGQSEQFF.

CDR3 coding DNA: TGTGCCTGGAGTTCGGGACAAATCTACGAGCAGTACTTC. It is translated as CAWSSGQIYEQYF. This rearrangement joins TRBV30 to TRBJ2-7; D might be TRBD1 (6 bases). Trimming took 2 bases from V and 3 from J, leaving 11 bases between them. Germline V gene lookup returns CDR1 GTSNPN and CDR2 SVGIG (reference sequence). This CDR3 has 13 amino acids. The whole variable domain, remainder taken from reference TRBV30 and TRBJ2-7, is SQTIHQWPATLVQPVGSPLSLECTVEGTSNPNLYWYRQAAGRGLQLLFYSVGIGQISSEVPQNLSASRPQDRQFILSSKKLLLSDSGFYLCAWSSGQIYEQYFGPGTRLTVT.

This rearrangement joins TRBV5-5 to TRBJ2-3, with D unresolved. The germline V and J ends were trimmed by 4 bases and 2 bases, with 11 bases remaining between them. CDR3 length equals 14 residues. The germline gives CDR1 SGHKS, CDR2 YYEKEE (reference sequence). The CDR3 nucleotides are TGTGCCAGCAGCCCACCCGGTCACACAGATACGCAGTATTTT. It specifies CASSPPGHTDTQYF.

The chain carries TRBV5-1 and TRBJ1-4; 7 bases are shared with TRBD1. J was trimmed by 6 bases and V by 5 bases; bases with no gene match: 7. The CDR3 covers 14 residues. Germline assignment: CDR1 SGHRS and CDR2 YFSETQ. The CDR3 nucleotides are TGCGCCAGCAGTTCCGGGACAGAGTATGAAAAACTGTTTTTT. It specifies CASSSGTEYEKLFF.

This clone was picked up one time. This chain joins TRBV5-6 and TRBJ2-3; D perhaps matches TRBD2 (5 bases). This CDR3 has 16 residues. Trimming took off 3 bases at V and 4 bases at J, with 18 bases between the two ends. CDR1 is SGHDT and CDR2 is YYEEEE in the germline V gene. CDR3 nucleotide sequence: TGTGCCAGCAGCTACGGACTCGCCGACGGATCAGATACGCAGTATTTT. Translation gives CASSYGLADGSDTQYF.

The chain couples TRBV4-3 to TRBJ2-1; D is possibly TRBD2 (5 bases). The CDR3 totals 15 residues. With 3 bases removed from V and 7 bases from J, the gap between germline ends came to 16 bases. Germline V CDR1 and CDR2: LGHNA, YSLEER. CDR3 DNA: TGCGCCAGCAGCCACAGAAGGACTGGAGGAAATGAGCAGTTCTTC. This gives the protein CASSHRRTGGNEQFF.

This chain joins TRBV29-1 and TRBJ2-5; 7 nucleotides match TRBD1. V trimming: 4 bases; J trimming: 1 base; junction bases outside the gene matches: 6. Germline V gene sequence: CDR1 SQVTM, CDR2 ANQGSEA. The CDR3 loop spans 14 amino acids. The CDR3 DNA reads as TGCAGCGTTGGGAAGGGGGCCTCCCAAGAGACCCAGTACTTC. Translated: CSVGKGASQETQYF.

This clone was seen only once. Different DNA sequences within this sample yield the same CDR3. This chain joins TRBV7-8 and TRBJ2-3, with 11 positions matching TRBD2. The V gene's germline CDR1 is SGHVS and CDR2 FQNEAQ. J lost 4 bases, V lost 5 bases, and 8 bases had no gene match. The CDR3 consists of 16 residues. The CDR3 DNA is TGTGCCAGCAGCATAAAAACTAGCGGGAGTGCAGATACGCAGTATTTT. As protein: CASSIKTSGSADTQYF.

The J gene is TRBJ1-2, the V gene TRBV5-1; possibly TRBD1 for D (6 bases). Per germline, CDR1 SGHRS and CDR2 YFSETQ. V was clipped by 0 bases and J by 6 bases, with 12 bases between them. The CDR3 runs 14 residues. CDR3 amino acids: CASSLEGDRNGYTF. CDR3 coding DNA: TGCGCCAGCAGCTTGGAGGGGGATCGGAATGGCTACACCTTC.

The chain employs TRBV29-1 and TRBJ2-3; 10 nucleotides align to TRBD1. V shed 3 bases and J 1 base; nucleotides not matched to a gene: 16. From germline, CDR1 is SQVTM and CDR2 ANQGSEA. The CDR3 covers 19 residues. CDR3 bases: TGCAGCGTTGACGGGACAGGGGACTTAGGGGGACTAGGCACAGATACGCAGTATTTT. Amino acids: CSVDGTGDLGGLGTDTQYF.

This chain connects TRBV5-1 to TRBJ2-7; TRBD2 is a possible D gene (6 bases). V was pared by 6 bases and J by 5 bases, with 18 bases between. CDR3 length: 14 amino acids. Germline V gene sequence: CDR1 SGHRS, CDR2 YFSETQ. This CDR3 reads CASILGGGIHEQYF. In DNA, the CDR3 is TGCGCCAGCATATTGGGGGGTGGTATACACGAGCAGTACTTC.

The chain recombines TRBV25-1 with TRBJ1-2; 8 bases line up with TRBD1. CDR3 size: 15 residues. In germline, CDR1 is MGHDK, CDR2 SYGVNS. J was trimmed by 4 bases and V by 0 bases; bases with no gene match: 4. The CDR3 region is CASSEYLDRVYGYTF. The CDR3 DNA sequence: TGTGCCAGCAGTGAATATCTGGACAGGGTCTATGGCTACACCTTC.

The V gene is TRBV7-2, the J gene TRBJ1-3; D gene unclear. CDR1 is SGHTA, CDR2 FQGNSA, per germline. CDR3 length: 13 amino acids. V gave up 2 bases and J gave up 8 bases, with 10 bases separating them. CDR3 nucleotide sequence: TGTGCCAGCAGCTTAAATGAGGGTTACACCATATATTTT. Translation gives CASSLNEGYTIYF.

On this clone itself: The junction differs from germline at one of its ends, possibly a read error. The chain recombines TRBV7-7 with TRBJ2-2; 14 nucleotides match TRBD2. The CDR3 consists of 16 residues. Germline CDR1 reads SSHAT; CDR2 reads FNYEAQ (reference sequence). The CDR3 DNA sequence: TGTGCTAGCAGCCCGGGACTAGCGGGAGTTAACGGGGAGCTGTTTTTT. Amino acid sequence: CASSPGLAGVNGELFF.

This clone appeared a single time. This chain uses TRBV11-3 with TRBJ2-1, with 9 nucleotides matching TRBD1. The CDR3 runs 15 residues. The V gene end was trimmed by 5 bases and the J gene end by 4 bases; junction bases not matched to a gene: 6. CDR1 and CDR2 (germline): SGHNT, YENEEA. The CDR3 DNA sequence: TGTGCCAGCAGCGCCGGGACAGGGAATTACAATGAGCAGTTCTTC. It yields the protein CASSAGTGNYNEQFF.

This sequence joins TRBV7-9 and TRBJ2-3, with TRBD1 matching 7 bases. Germline-derived CDR1 and CDR2 are SEHNR and FQNEAQ (reference sequence). This CDR3 spans 14 amino acids. V trimming: 5 bases; J trimming: 8 bases; junction bases outside the gene matches: 10. CDR3 region: CASSLGQELPTQYF. The CDR3 coding sequence is TGTGCCAGCAGCCTCGGACAGGAGCTTCCTACGCAGTATTTT.

The chain uses TRBV10-1 and TRBJ1-4, with 10 positions matching TRBD1. The V gene's germline CDR1 is WNHNN and CDR2 SYGVQD (reference sequence). CDR3 length: 15 amino acids. J gave up 8 bases and V 0 bases, and 3 bases lay outside the gene matches. CDR3 amino acids: CASSESRTGGEKLFF. The CDR3 DNA follows: TGCGCCAGCAGTGAGTCGAGGACAGGGGGAGAAAAACTGTTTTTT.

V usage is TRBV19 and J usage is TRBJ2-7; 8 bases fit TRBD2. Germline V lookup: CDR1 LNHDA, CDR2 SQIVND (reference sequence). V gave up 4 bases and J gave up 4 bases; unmatched junction bases: 12. This CDR3 region has 16 residues. CDR3 protein: CASSTSQRETSYEQYF. DNA of the CDR3: TGTGCCAGTAGTACCTCCCAGCGGGAGACCAGTTACGAGCAGTACTTC.

The CDR3 nucleotides read TGTGCCAGCACCTTCGCGGGGGGGGTTGCAGATACGCAGTATTTT. Amino acid sequence: CASTFAGGVADTQYF. The chain combines TRBV6-1 with TRBJ2-3; 9 bases are a match to TRBD2. J gave up 4 bases and V 7 bases, and 9 bases lay outside the gene matches. This CDR3 has 15 amino acids. Germline CDR1 and CDR2: MNHNS and SASEGT.

The rearrangement uses TRBV6-4 and TRBJ2-3; D possibly corresponds to TRBD1 (6 bases). V lost 0 bases and J lost 4, with 8 bases in between. The CDR3 extends over 14 amino acids. Germline CDR1 is MRHNA and CDR2 is SNTAGT. The CDR3 region is CASSDSEGADTQYF. The CDR3, as DNA: TGTGCCAGCAGTGACTCCGAGGGGGCAGATACGCAGTATTTT.

The chain uses TRBV2 and TRBJ1-2; 7 bases are shared with TRBD1. This CDR3 has 14 amino acids. J gave up 7 bases and V 8 bases, and 13 bases lay outside the gene matches. In germline, CDR1 is SNHLY, CDR2 FYNNEI. The CDR3 nucleotides are TGTGCCAGCGAGACTGGCAGGGGGAGCGGTGGCTACACCTTC. This translates into CASETGRGSGGYTF.

The rearrangement joins TRBV15 to TRBJ2-4; D uncertain. The germline CDR1 and CDR2 sequences are LNHNV and YYDKDF (reference sequence). This CDR3 comprises 18 residues. V lost 0 bases to trimming and J lost 0 bases, with 15 bases between them. The DNA of the CDR3 is TGTGCCACCAGCAGAGATCTCGTCGGGTCTTTAGCCAAAAACATTCAGTACTTC. The encoded protein is CATSRDLVGSLAKNIQYF.

This chain connects TRBV7-2 to TRBJ1-6; D is uncertain. This CDR3 is built from 15 residues. The germline V gene has CDR1 SGHTA and CDR2 FQGNSA. V lost 4 bases and J lost 7, with 14 bases in between. The CDR3 here is CASSYSGVPNSPLHF. For the CDR3, the DNA is TGTGCCAGCAGCTACTCCGGGGTCCCCAATTCACCCCTCCACTTT. The variable domain in full, completed from reference TRBV7-2 and TRBJ1-6, reads GAGVSQSPSNKVTEKGKDVELRCDPISGHTALYWYRQSLGQGLEFLIYFQGNSAPDKSGLPSDRFSAERTGGSVSTLTIQRTQQEDSAVYLCASSYSGVPNSPLHFGNGTRLTVT.

This clone was observed a few times. The rearrangement links TRBV7-9 to TRBJ1-2; 8 nucleotides align to TRBD1. From germline, CDR1 is SEHNR and CDR2 FQNEAQ (reference sequence). This CDR3 has 15 amino acids. Unmatched junction bases numbered 9, after V lost 5 bases and J lost 4 bases. Here the CDR3 reads CASSIRGQGTYGYTF. In nucleotides, the CDR3 is TGTGCCAGCAGCATAAGAGGACAGGGAACCTATGGCTACACCTTC.

The V and J genes are TRBV7-8 and TRBJ2-1; possible D gene TRBD2, 6 bases. V lost 2 bases and J 0 bases, leaving 8 bases between the germline ends. Germline V gives CDR1 SGHVS, CDR2 FQNEAQ. The CDR3 has 15 amino acids. The CDR3 coding sequence is TGTGCCAGCAGCTTACTGCGGGACTCCTACAATGAGCAGTTCTTC. This codes for CASSLLRDSYNEQFF.

The chain couples TRBV6-6 to TRBJ1-2; no firm D call. The germline V gene encodes CDR1 MNHNY and CDR2 SVGAGI (reference sequence). Trimming stripped 6 bases from V and 2 bases from J, with 13 bases between. The CDR3 runs 14 residues. CDR3 sequence reads: CASRNGRANYGYTF. CDR3 sequence (DNA): TGTGCCAGCAGAAACGGGAGAGCCAACTATGGCTACACCTTC.